The following is a T cell receptor beta chain sequence with its context. Its specific antigen is unknown. Nothing much larger sits one base from this clone, and base qualities are not available. The data were taken from a study of healthy donors' naive CD4 and CD8 T cells (dated by TCRdb to about 2015). Concerning the study at large: Donor selection covered three age groups (20-25, 40-50 and 60-70 years) with six people in each, and the resulting cohort had a mean age of 44 and was half female. For TCR alpha, a new primer set was designed to cover all functional IMGT alpha gene variants, and the remainder of the protocol was kept the same as the beta-chain workflow. Peripheral blood mononuclear cells were collected from some 20 healthy, unrelated individuals. Donors were HLA-typed by sequencing at HLA-A, -B, -C, -DRB1, -DQB1 and -DPB1 using the SBTexcellerator protocol, an ABI3130xl analyzer and SBTengine software. The study sequenced rearranged TCR alpha and beta chains from naive CD4+ and CD8+ T cells to test how TCR variation relates to lineage commitment.

Results and caveats for the whole study, not just this receptor: In both chains, CD4+ lineage was associated with a positively charged CDR3, and CD8+ lineage was associated with a negatively charged CDR3. Taken together, V genes, J genes and CDR3 charge appeared to account for approximately 13% of the variance in CD4/CD8 propensity, acting in a largely additive way. Possible repertoire bias from homeostatic proliferation of naive T cells was not directly addressed. Because the alpha and beta chains were sequenced in bulk, pairing them was not possible, and so effects of the combined chains went unevaluated. Reportedly, most V and J gene segments showed bias between naive CD4+ and CD8+ cells, and this bias held consistently across donors regardless of HLA genotype.

The listed sequencing device is 454 GS FLX Titanium. A previously published linear amplification protocol was used to build the TCR libraries, starting from roughly 500 ng of total RNA. The sequencing itself ran on the Roche/454 Genome Sequencer using Titanium chemistry. Concerning the study's data processing: From about five of the healthy donors, a total of 60,000 to 85,000 rearranged TCR alpha transcripts were sequenced. Unique TCR clonotypes were defined by the CDR3 junction under IMGT nomenclature, and duplicate transcripts were removed. Logistic regression in R 2.13.0 modeled CD4 versus CD8 status as a function of V and J genes, with adjustment for donor effects and Bonferroni correction for multiple testing. Using fastp at Q25 and MiXCR, TCRdb reprocessed the public reads and kept productive beta chains. Each entry is one CDR3 protein sequence, shown with its most common DNA and genes. The V and J calls come from TCRdb's annotation, not from the publication. For this sample the table gives about 200,000 distinct CDR3 sequences, of which around 80% were detected only once. The biggest ten clones account for about 2.4% of the sample.

Deletion took 5 bases off V and 2 bases off J, with a span of 10 bases between the germline ends. Spanning cysteine to phenylalanine, the CDR3 consists of 13 amino acids. Only the CDR3 DNA is retained, 39 bases long and in frame from the first base. Taken from the germline V gene (reference sequence), the CDR1 and CDR2 loops are LNHNV and YYDKDF. Cells with a CD4+CD8-CD45RO-CD45RA+ profile were isolated by FACS and defined as naive CD4+ T cells, and those with a CD8+CD4-CD45RA+CD27bright profile were defined as naive CD8+ T cells. Sorting used antibodies against CD4 (RPA-T4), CD8 (SK1), CD27 (O323), CD45RA (HI100) and CD45RO (UCHL1).

The receptor was derived from a pool of human donors in good health; the sample pools cells from several healthy donors. The chain is encoded by TRBV15 joined to TRBJ2-7, with the D gene not clear enough to name. The sequenced sample consisted of naive CD4+ and CD8+ T cells sorted from blood, pooled from several donors. The sample's cell subset or site label, in plain terms: FACS-sorted naive CD4+ (CD45RO-CD45RA+) and naive CD8+ (CD45RA+CD27bright) T cells. In nucleotide form, the sequence is TGTGCCACCAGCGTCGGGTACGCCTACGAGCAGTACTTC. It encodes CATSVGYAYEQYF.